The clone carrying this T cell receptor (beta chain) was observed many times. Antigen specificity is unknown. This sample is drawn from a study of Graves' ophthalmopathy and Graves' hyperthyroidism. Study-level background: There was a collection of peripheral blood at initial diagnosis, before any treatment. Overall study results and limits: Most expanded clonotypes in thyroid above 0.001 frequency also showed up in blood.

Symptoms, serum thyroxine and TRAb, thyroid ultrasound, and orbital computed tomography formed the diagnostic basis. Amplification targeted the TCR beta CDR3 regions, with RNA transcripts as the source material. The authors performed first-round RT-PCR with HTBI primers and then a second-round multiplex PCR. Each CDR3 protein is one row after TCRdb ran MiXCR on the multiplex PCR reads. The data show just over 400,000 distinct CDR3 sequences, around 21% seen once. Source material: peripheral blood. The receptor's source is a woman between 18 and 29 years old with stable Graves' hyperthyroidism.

The CDR3 spells CASSFPGQGPLNYGYTF. The CDR3, as DNA: TGTGCCAGCAGTTTCCCGGGACAGGGCCCCCTTAACTATGGCTACACCTTC. The chain recombines TRBV28 with TRBJ1-2; 9 positions agree with TRBD1. J gave up 1 base and V 3 bases, and 9 bases lay outside the gene matches. Germline V gene sequence: CDR1 MDHEN, CDR2 SYDVKM. CDR3 length: 17 amino acids.